What follows are 15 T cell receptor beta chains derived from one specimen sequenced in a study of early T cells in non-severe SARS-CoV-2 infection. TCRdb redid the calling of the 5' RACE reads with MiXCR, one entry per CDR3 protein. The sample consists of around 66,000 distinct CDR3 sequences, roughly 5.7% of them appearing once. This specimen consisted of whole blood, obtained at baseline. Receptors were obtained from an adult who was a healthcare worker with PCR-confirmed SARS-CoV-2 infection or an uninfected control (not recorded which).

This clonotype showed up many times. V gene TRBV28 combines with J gene TRBJ2-1, with D maybe TRBD2 (6 bases). Germline-derived CDR1 and CDR2 are MDHEN and SYDVKM. The CDR3 contains 16 residues. V lost 7 bases and J lost 3, with 19 bases in between. CDR3 loop: CASTFGSGAVYNEQFF. The CDR3 DNA reads as TGTGCCAGCACCTTCGGGAGTGGGGCAGTCTACAATGAGCAGTTCTTC.

This clonotype appeared many times. The chain links TRBV6-5 to TRBJ1-1; D remains unclear. V lost 3 bases, J lost 5 bases, and 13 bases lay in between. Looked up from germline, CDR1 is MNHEY and CDR2 is SVGAGI. CDR3 size: 14 residues. CDR3 coding DNA: TGTGCCAGCAGTTATTCGCAGTGGAGGACTGAAGCTTTCTTT. Translated, it gives CASSYSQWRTEAFF.

At least ten counts were recorded for this clonotype. The rearrangement joins TRBV29-1 to TRBJ2-7; 11 bases match TRBD1. V dropped 3 bases and J dropped 6; count of bases not matched to a gene: 7. The CDR3 is made up of 14 amino acids. CDR1 SQVTM and CDR2 ANQGSEA come from the germline V gene. The CDR3 DNA reads TGCAGCGTTGATCTCAGGACAGGGGGCGTCGAGCAGTACTTC. This sequence encodes CSVDLRTGGVEQYF.

The V gene is TRBV20-1, the J gene TRBJ1-6; 8 bases are shared with TRBD1. The CDR3 length is 18 residues. V dropped 0 bases and J dropped 10; count of bases not matched to a gene: 17. The germline V gene has CDR1 DFQATT and CDR2 SNEGSKA (reference sequence). The CDR3 loop is CSARDLLVYDRGVSPLHF. The CDR3, as DNA: TGCAGTGCTAGAGATCTCCTGGTTTATGACAGGGGAGTCTCACCCCTCCACTTT.

Many counts were recorded for this clonotype. The rearrangement joins TRBV12-3 or TRBV12-4 to TRBJ2-7, with D possibly called TRBD1 or TRBD2 (5 bases each). This CDR3 comprises 13 residues. V lost 7 bases, J lost 0 bases, and 10 bases lay in between. CDR3 residues: CASNGDDSYEQYF. CDR3 coding DNA: TGTGCCAGCAACGGGGACGACTCCTACGAGCAGTACTTC.

This clonotype came up a few times. The gene calls are TRBV20-1 and TRBJ2-1, with D possibly being TRBD1 (8 bases). The ends were cut back, 7 bases at V and 5 bases at J, with 24 bases in the middle. CDR3 size: 16 residues. The germline gives CDR1 DFQATT, CDR2 SNEGSKA (reference sequence). DNA for the CDR3: TGCAGTGTGACAGGGGTTGGGGGAGGGCCTAACAATGAGCAGTTCTTC. It is translated as CSVTGVGGGPNNEQFF.

The table lists this clonotype with a few counts. J is TRBJ2-4 and V is TRBV4-3; 7 nucleotides align to TRBD2. After removal of 0 bases from V and 0 bases from J, the junction contained 11 bases not matched to a gene. CDR3 size: 19 residues. Germline CDR1 is LGHNA and CDR2 is YSLEER. The CDR3 reads CASSQDRPLAVLAKNIQYF. The CDR3 nucleotides read TGCGCCAGCAGCCAAGATCGACCCCTAGCGGTGCTAGCCAAAAACATTCAGTACTTC.

This clonotype was counted ten times or more. The chain has TRBV20-1 and TRBJ1-1; TRBD1 might be the D (6 bases). Trimming took off 6 bases at V and 6 bases at J, with 17 bases between the two ends. Germline lookup yields CDR1 DFQATT and CDR2 SNEGSKA (reference sequence). The CDR3 totals 13 residues. The CDR3 DNA follows: TGCAGTGCGTCCAAGGTCAGGGGCGCTGAAGCTTTCTTT. Its protein is CSASKVRGAEAFF.

This clonotype showed up many times. In DNA, the CDR3 is TGCAGTGCTCAGACGGTTGAGACCCAGTACTTC. Amino acid sequence: CSAQTVETQYF. The chain has TRBV20-1 and TRBJ2-5; no definite D call. Between the trimmed V and J ends, which lost 5 bases and 5 bases, there was a span of 9 bases. The CDR3 runs 11 residues. Germline assignment: CDR1 DFQATT and CDR2 SNEGSKA (reference sequence).

This clonotype was detected ten times or more. This rearrangement joins TRBV11-3 to TRBJ2-1, with 12 bases identical to TRBD2. The CDR3 spans 17 residues. Looked up from germline, CDR1 is SGHNT and CDR2 is YENEEA. Unmatched junction bases numbered 7, after V lost 0 bases and J lost 7 bases. For the CDR3, the DNA is TGTGCCAGCAGCTTAGAGGCTAGCGGGAGGGTGGGAAATGAGCAGTTCTTC. Translated, it gives CASSLEASGRVGNEQFF.

This clonotype was observed many times. The chain links TRBV20-1 to TRBJ2-1, with D tentatively TRBD1 (5 bases). The CDR3 contains 14 residues. In germline, CDR1 is DFQATT, CDR2 SNEGSKA (reference sequence). The germline V and J ends were trimmed by 6 bases and 7 bases, with 19 bases remaining between them. CDR3 DNA: TGCAGTGCCCCCTCAGGGCAAATCAGTAATGAGCAGTTCTTC. Its protein is CSAPSGQISNEQFF.

This clonotype was observed a few times. The V and J genes are TRBV6-5 and TRBJ2-3, with D possibly TRBD2 on 5 matching bases. The CDR3 has 14 residues. V was pared by 2 bases and J by 2 bases, with 8 bases between. The V gene's germline CDR1 is MNHEY and CDR2 SVGAGI. CDR3 amino acids: CASSYRDYTDTQYF. The CDR3 bases are TGTGCCAGCAGTTACCGAGACTACACAGATACGCAGTATTTT.

This clonotype was found a few times. The V and J genes are TRBV6-6 and TRBJ1-5, with 7 bases that match TRBD1. This CDR3 has 15 amino acids. Germline values: CDR1 MNHNY, CDR2 SVGAGI (reference sequence). Trimming took 7 bases from V and 7 from J; bases not matched to a gene: 13. The CDR3 sequence: CASTPTRQGDQPQHF. Here the CDR3 DNA reads TGTGCCAGCACCCCGACGAGACAGGGCGACCAGCCCCAGCATTTT.

This clonotype has more than one count but fewer than ten. This chain connects TRBV18 to TRBJ1-1; TRBD1 might be the D (5 bases). Trimming removed 2 bases at V and 0 bases at J, with 7 bases between. The CDR3 loop spans 14 amino acids. Germline CDR1 reads KGHSH; CDR2 reads LQKENI. CDR3: CASSPRQLNTEAFF. For the CDR3, the DNA is TGTGCCAGCTCACCAAGACAGTTGAACACTGAAGCTTTCTTT.

V is TRBV4-1 and J is TRBJ2-3; 11 bases agree with TRBD2. V shed 1 base and J 3 bases; nucleotides not matched to a gene: 9. The CDR3 loop spans 18 amino acids. CDR1 MGHRA and CDR2 YSYEKL come from the germline V gene. CDR3 residues: CASSQGTTTSGATDTQYF. The CDR3 coding sequence is TGCGCCAGCAGCCAAGGAACCACGACTAGCGGGGCAACAGATACGCAGTATTTT.